These T cell receptor beta chains were read from a single sample in a study of blood T cell repertoires in COVID-19. The repertoire was sequenced with immunoSEQ multiplex PCR; TCRdb's copy has only in-frame clones and lacks some. Among fewer than 450,000 clones listed, about 90% were seen once. The specimen was peripheral blood. The receptor set was obtained from a woman under 30 who had recovered from COVID-19. CDR3s include the opening cysteine and the closing phenylalanine or tryptophan. The D gene is left open where the match is weak. Part of the rows lack a size; the others show once, few, many or a class for expanded clones.

TRBV21-1	TRBJ2-1	-	-	TGTGCCAGCAGCAAAGTCGTTAGAGTGGCTAGCTACTACAATGAGCAGTTCTTC	CASSKVVRVASYYNEQFF
TRBV7-9	TRBJ2-1	TRBD2	-	TGTGCCAGCAGTTCCACTACCCTCTGGGGAGGGCCGCTGGATGAGCAGTTCTTC	CASSSTTLWGGPLDEQFF
TRBV24-1	TRBJ1-1	TRBD1	-	TGTGCCACCAGTGATCCAAATACAGGGGGCACTGAAGCTTTCTTT	CATSDPNTGGTEAFF
TRBV28	TRBJ1-5	TRBD1	-	TGTGCCAGCAGTCCGGGGACAGCCAATCAGCCCCAGCATTTT	CASSPGTANQPQHF
TRBV5-1	TRBJ1-1	-	-	TGCGCCAGCAGCCTAAGGACAGTCAGGGAAGCTTTCTTT	CASSLRTVREAFF
TRBV18	TRBJ1-2	-	-	TGTGCCAGCTCACCACGTTCAGGGTTTACACTCGCTGGCTACACCTTC	CASSPRSGFTLAGYTF
TRBV5-4	TRBJ2-3	TRBD2	-	TGTGCCAGCAGATCTAGCGGGGACACAGATACGCAGTATTTT	CASRSSGDTDTQYF
TRBV6-2/TRBV6-3	TRBJ2-3	TRBD2	-	TGTGCCAGCAGTTACTTGGGAGCGGGAGCGGCAGATACGCAGTATTTT	CASSYLGAGAADTQYF
TRBV9	TRBJ1-3	-	once	TGTGCCAGCAGCGTAAGGGGCGCTGGAAACACCATATATTTT	CASSVRGAGNTIYF
TRBV14	TRBJ1-1	TRBD1	once	TGTGCCAGCAGCCACCGGGACAGCTTTATGAACACTGAAGCTTTCTTT	CASSHRDSFMNTEAFF
TRBV10-3	TRBJ1-1	-	-	TGTGCCATCAGACTGGCAGAGGTGTCGAACACTGAAGCTTTCTTT	CAIRLAEVSNTEAFF
TRBV5-4	TRBJ2-2	TRBD2	-	TGTGCCAGCAGCTCGCTAGCGGGAAAGGGGGAGCTGTTTTTT	CASSSLAGKGELFF